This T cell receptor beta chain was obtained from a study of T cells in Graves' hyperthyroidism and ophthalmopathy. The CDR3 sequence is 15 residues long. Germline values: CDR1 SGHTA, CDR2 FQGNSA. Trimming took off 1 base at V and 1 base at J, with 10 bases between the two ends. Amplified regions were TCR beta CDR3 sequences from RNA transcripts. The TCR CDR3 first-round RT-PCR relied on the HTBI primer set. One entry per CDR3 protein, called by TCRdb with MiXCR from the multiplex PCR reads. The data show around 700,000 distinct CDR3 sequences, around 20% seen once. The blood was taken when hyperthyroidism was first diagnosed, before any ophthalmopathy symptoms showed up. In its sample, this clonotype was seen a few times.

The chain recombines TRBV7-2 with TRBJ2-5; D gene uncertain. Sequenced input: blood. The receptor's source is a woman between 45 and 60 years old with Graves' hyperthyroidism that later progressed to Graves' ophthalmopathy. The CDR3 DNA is TGTGCCAGCAGCTTAGTTATAGGCCCCCAAGAGACCCAGTACTTC. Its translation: CASSLVIGPQETQYF.